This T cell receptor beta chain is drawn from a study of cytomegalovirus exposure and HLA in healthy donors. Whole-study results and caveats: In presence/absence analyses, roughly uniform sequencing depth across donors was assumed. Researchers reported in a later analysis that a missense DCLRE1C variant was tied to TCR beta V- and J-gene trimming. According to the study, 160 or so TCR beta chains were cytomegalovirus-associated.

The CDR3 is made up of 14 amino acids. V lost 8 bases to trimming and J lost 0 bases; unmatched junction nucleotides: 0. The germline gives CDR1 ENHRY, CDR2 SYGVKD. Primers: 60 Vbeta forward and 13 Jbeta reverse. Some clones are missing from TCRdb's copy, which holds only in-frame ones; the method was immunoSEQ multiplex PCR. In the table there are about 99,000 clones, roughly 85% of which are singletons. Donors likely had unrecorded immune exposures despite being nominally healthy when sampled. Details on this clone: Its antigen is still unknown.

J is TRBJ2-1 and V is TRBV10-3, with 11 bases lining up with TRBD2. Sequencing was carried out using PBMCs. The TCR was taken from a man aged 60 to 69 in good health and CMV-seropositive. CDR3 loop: CAIGTSGSYNEQFF. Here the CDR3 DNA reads TGTGCCATCGGGACTAGCGGCTCCTACAATGAGCAGTTCTTC.